Shown below are 27 T cell receptor beta chains from a single sample sequenced in a study of T cell responses to AZD1222 COVID-19 vaccine. The table came from immunoSEQ multiplex PCR; TCRdb's copy has only in-frame clones and leaves some out. The repertoire includes about 130,000 clones, about nine tenths of them detected once, and about 4.3% sits in the top ten. Specimen: peripheral blood, collected on day 0 of MenACWY control vaccination. The receptors stem from an adult in good health.

The chain uses TRBV7-2 and TRBJ2-1; 7 positions match TRBD2. The CDR3 loop spans 14 amino acids. The V and J ends lost 5 bases and 8 bases, in that order; junction bases with no gene match: 9. Per the germline V gene, CDR1 is SGHTA and CDR2 is FQGNSA. The CDR3, as DNA: TGTGCCAGCAGCCGTCGGACTAGTTCGGATGAGCAGTTCTTC. It yields the protein CASSRRTSSDEQFF.

The chain joins TRBV10-3 to TRBJ2-5; unclear D gene. CDR1 and CDR2 (germline): ENHRY, SYGVKD. Trimming shortened V by 0 bases and J by 2 bases, and 7 bases separated the two germline ends. This CDR3 has 14 amino acids. The CDR3 DNA follows: TGTGCCATCAGTGAGTCTGCCAGACAAGAGACCCAGTACTTC. Its protein product is CAISESARQETQYF.

The rearrangement joins TRBV7-2 to TRBJ2-7; 7 bases are a match to TRBD2. Germline CDR1 reads SGHTA; CDR2 reads FQGNSA. The V segment lost 5 bases and the J segment 0 bases; nucleotides outside the gene matches: 4. The CDR3 is 14 amino acids. CDR3 loop: CASSPGGGSYEQYF. In DNA, the CDR3 is TGTGCCAGCAGCCCCGGCGGGGGCTCCTACGAGCAGTACTTC.

V gene TRBV7-9 combines with J gene TRBJ1-2; 7 bases fit TRBD1. V lost 5 bases, J lost 4 bases, and 10 bases stayed unmatched. The length of the CDR3 is 15 residues. Germline loops: CDR1 SEHNR, CDR2 FQNEAQ (reference sequence). The CDR3 loop is CASSLRQGISYGYTF. CDR3 DNA sequence: TGTGCCAGCAGCCTTCGACAGGGAATCTCCTATGGCTACACCTTC.

This rearrangement joins TRBV28 to TRBJ2-3; D is undetermined. V was shortened by 7 bases and J by 1 base, with 18 bases between the two germline ends. The CDR3 has 16 residues. The germline gives CDR1 MDHEN, CDR2 SYDVKM. CDR3 sequence (DNA): TGTGCCAGCAACCCCTCCGACGCGTCCGGCACAGATACGCAGTATTTT. Protein product: CASNPSDASGTDTQYF.

The rearrangement links TRBV5-1 to TRBJ2-6; TRBD1 matches 11 bases. V dropped 0 bases and J dropped 1; count of bases not matched to a gene: 6. CDR3 size: 19 residues. The V gene's germline CDR1 is SGHRS and CDR2 YFSETQ. The chain's CDR3 is CASSLARTGGISGANVLTF. CDR3 DNA: TGCGCCAGCAGCTTGGCCCGGACAGGGGGCATTTCTGGGGCCAACGTCCTGACTTTC.

This chain links TRBV7-2 with TRBJ2-1; 7 bases agree with TRBD2. The ends lost 4 bases at V and 0 bases at J; junction bases unmatched: 9. CDR3 length: 17 amino acids. The V gene's germline CDR1 is SGHTA and CDR2 FQGNSA. CDR3 in amino acids: CASSSRRGEGSYNEQFF. Written as DNA, the CDR3 is TGTGCCAGCAGCTCTCGTCGAGGGGAGGGCTCCTACAATGAGCAGTTCTTC.

V gene TRBV7-9 combines with J gene TRBJ1-5; 8 bases line up with TRBD1. J lost 0 bases, V lost 0 bases, and 7 bases had no gene match. Germline loops: CDR1 SEHNR, CDR2 FQNEAQ (reference sequence). The CDR3 totals 18 residues. The CDR3 DNA reads TGTGCCAGCAGCTTAGCGCAAACAGGGGGAAATAGCAATCAGCCCCAGCATTTT. It translates to CASSLAQTGGNSNQPQHF.

The J gene is TRBJ2-2, the V gene TRBV4-2, with TRBD2 matching over 11 bases. The CDR3 totals 16 residues. CDR1 is LGHNA, CDR2 YNFKEQ, per germline. Germline trimming cut 4 bases from V and 4 bases from J; bases unmatched to any gene: 5. CDR3 sequence (DNA): TGTGCCAGCAGCCTGACTAGCGGGGCAATCACCGGGGAGCTGTTTTTT. Protein product: CASSLTSGAITGELFF.

The rearrangement joins TRBV5-1 to TRBJ1-1, with TRBD1 identical over 9 bases. V gave up 4 bases and J gave up 5 bases; unmatched junction bases: 9. This CDR3 comprises 15 residues. The germline V gene encodes CDR1 SGHRS and CDR2 YFSETQ. The CDR3 is CASSPGTGSRTEAFF. In nucleotides, the CDR3 is TGCGCCAGCAGCCCTGGGACAGGGTCTCGAACTGAAGCTTTCTTT.

This clone is a singleton in its sample. The V and J genes are TRBV6-6 and TRBJ1-1; D not certain. The CDR3 covers 13 residues. From germline, CDR1 is MNHNY and CDR2 SVGAGI (reference sequence). The V gene lost 6 bases and the J gene lost 1 base, with 9 bases spanning the gap. In nucleotides, the CDR3 is TGTGCCAGCAGAACGACACAGAACACTGAAGCTTTCTTT. Its protein product is CASRTTQNTEAFF.

The V call is TRBV14, the J call TRBJ1-3; TRBD1 matches 8 bases. With V trimmed by 5 bases and J by 0 bases, 9 bases remained unmatched. Germline V gene lookup returns CDR1 SGHDN and CDR2 FVKESK. The CDR3 loop spans 17 amino acids. The CDR3 spells CASSTRQGRDSGNTIYF. The CDR3 nucleotides read TGTGCCAGCAGCACCAGACAGGGGAGGGACTCTGGAAACACCATATATTTT.

The CDR3 DNA reads TGTGCCAGTAGTATCAAGCGGGATAGCTACGAGCAGTACTTC. Its protein is CASSIKRDSYEQYF. The chain recombines TRBV19 with TRBJ2-7, with TRBD2 matching over 7 bases. CDR1 is LNHDA and CDR2 is SQIVND in the germline V gene (reference sequence). The trim removed 3 bases at V and 3 bases at J, leaving 5 bases unmatched. The CDR3 is made up of 14 amino acids.

This chain links TRBV6-2 or TRBV6-3 with TRBJ1-2, with D possibly TRBD1 on 6 matching bases. CDR1 MNHEY and CDR2 SVGEGT come from the germline V gene. The CDR3 runs to 14 residues. Trimming shortened V by 7 bases and J by 7 bases, and 19 bases separated the two germline ends. CDR3 sequence: CASNPTGRLFGYTF. The DNA for the CDR3 is TGTGCCAGCAACCCAACAGGGCGCTTGTTTGGCTACACCTTC.

This chain links TRBV18 with TRBJ1-3, with 8 bases identical to TRBD1. Germline V lookup: CDR1 KGHSH, CDR2 LQKENI. The CDR3 runs 16 residues. The V segment lost 4 bases and the J segment 0 bases; nucleotides outside the gene matches: 5. The CDR3 DNA reads TGTGCCAGCTCACTGGGACAGGTCGTCTCTGGAAACACCATATATTTT. This gives the protein CASSLGQVVSGNTIYF.

This chain connects TRBV19 to TRBJ2-3; D uncertain. This CDR3 has 15 residues. V lost 5 bases and J lost 0, with 12 bases in between. From germline, CDR1 is LNHDA and CDR2 SQIVND (reference sequence). The CDR3 region has the DNA TGTGCCAGTAGTCTAAGAGGTCCCAGCACAGATACGCAGTATTTT. Translated, it gives CASSLRGPSTDTQYF.

This chain joins TRBV4-2 and TRBJ2-3; D unclear. The CDR3 runs 17 residues. The ends were cut back, 0 bases at V and 0 bases at J, with 13 bases in the middle. Germline values: CDR1 LGHNA, CDR2 YNFKEQ. This chain's CDR3 is CASSQDGRGHSTDTQYF. CDR3 coding DNA: TGTGCCAGCAGCCAAGATGGGCGCGGCCATAGCACAGATACGCAGTATTTT.

The genes are TRBV5-1 and TRBJ2-3; unclear D gene. Germline-derived CDR1 and CDR2 are SGHRS and YFSETQ. V was shortened by 2 bases and J by 0 bases, with 7 bases between the two germline ends. The CDR3 runs 14 residues. The CDR3 loop reads CASSLFRSTDTQYF. In nucleotides, the CDR3 is TGCGCCAGCAGCTTATTCAGGAGCACAGATACGCAGTATTTT.

This rearrangement joins TRBV29-1 to TRBJ2-5; D is possibly TRBD2 (7 bases). Germline CDR1 is SQVTM and CDR2 is ANQGSEA. V shed 1 base and J shed 2 bases, with 11 bases lying between them. This CDR3 spans 14 amino acids. CDR3 coding DNA: TGCAGCGTTGAAGCCCGGGGGGCACAAGAGACCCAGTACTTC. This encodes CSVEARGAQETQYF.

The sample holds one count of this clone. CDR3 bases: TGTGCCAGCAGCTCCGAGGGGGGGGCGGCCAAAAACATTCAGTACTTC. Protein: CASSSEGGAAKNIQYF. This rearrangement joins TRBV5-4 to TRBJ2-4; the D gene is possibly TRBD2 (7 bases). V lost 3 bases to trimming and J lost 1 base, with 14 bases between them. The CDR3 has 16 residues. CDR1 and CDR2 (germline): SGHNT, YYREEE (reference sequence). The whole variable domain, remainder taken from reference TRBV5-4 and TRBJ2-4, is ETGVTQSPTHLIKTRGQQVTLRCSSQSGHNTVSWYQQALGQGPQFIFQYYREEENGRGNFPPRFSGLQFPNYSSELNVNALELDDSALYLCASSSEGGAAKNIQYFGAGTRLSVL.

The rearrangement links TRBV27 to TRBJ1-2; D is undetermined. CDR1 and CDR2 from the germline V gene are MNHEY and SMNVEV (reference sequence). CDR3 length equals 15 residues. Deletions cut 5 bases from V and 5 bases from J, with 18 bases between. CDR3 sequence reads: CASSLQSGRRYGYTF. CDR3 nucleotide sequence: TGTGCCAGCAGTCTTCAATCAGGTAGACGGTATGGCTACACCTTC.

The chain links TRBV7-2 to TRBJ2-3, with TRBD2 matching 12 bases. CDR1 SGHTA and CDR2 FQGNSA come from the germline V gene. The J segment lost 6 bases and the V segment lost 4 bases, leaving 8 bases of the junction unmatched. This CDR3 spans 16 amino acids. Here the CDR3 DNA reads TGTGCCAGCAGCTCAGGACTAGCGGGATTTAGTGATACGCAGTATTTT. It specifies CASSSGLAGFSDTQYF.

The chain uses TRBV28 and TRBJ2-1; D gene uncertain. CDR1 MDHEN and CDR2 SYDVKM come from the germline V gene. The V and J ends lost 3 bases and 9 bases respectively, with 9 bases between them. This CDR3 is built from 12 residues. CDR3 in amino acids: CASSLGGIEQFF. CDR3 sequence (DNA): TGTGCCAGCAGTTTGGGTGGAATTGAGCAGTTCTTC.

This clone was detected only once. The chain joins TRBV11-2 to TRBJ2-7; D uncertain. The ends were cut back, 5 bases at V and 2 bases at J, with 10 bases in the middle. The V gene's germline CDR1 is SGHAT and CDR2 FQNNGV. The CDR3 spans 13 residues. The CDR3 region has the DNA TGTGCCAGCAGCCCCGAAAATGCCTACGAGCAGTACGTC. Translated: CASSPENAYEQYV.

This clone was counted between two and nine times. This sequence joins TRBV7-9 and TRBJ2-5; TRBD1 aligns across 8 bases. Trimming took 4 bases from V and 4 from J; bases not matched to a gene: 5. The CDR3 is 14 amino acids. From germline, CDR1 is SEHNR and CDR2 FQNEAQ (reference sequence). The CDR3 protein is CASSSADRAETQYF. CDR3 DNA: TGTGCCAGCAGCTCCGCGGACAGGGCAGAGACCCAGTACTTC. Supplemented by reference TRBV7-9 and TRBJ2-5, the full variable domain reads DTGVSQNPRHKITKRGQNVTFRCDPISEHNRLYWYRQTLGQGPEFLTYFQNEAQLEKSRLLSDRFSAERPKGSFSTLEIQRTEQGDSAMYLCASSSADRAETQYFGPGTRLLVL.

V gene TRBV10-3 combines with J gene TRBJ2-1; 7 bases fit TRBD1. The CDR3 contains 19 residues. The junction had 19 bases not matched to a gene; V was cut back by 0 bases and J by 8 bases. Per the germline V gene, CDR1 is ENHRY and CDR2 is SYGVKD. CDR3 sequence: CAISESPYARDSATHEQFF. The CDR3 nucleotides read TGTGCCATCAGTGAGTCCCCCTACGCCCGGGACAGTGCAACACATGAGCAGTTCTTC.

This sequence joins TRBV7-9 and TRBJ2-5; 10 positions match TRBD1. The CDR3 runs to 17 residues. Per the germline V gene, CDR1 is SEHNR and CDR2 is FQNEAQ (reference sequence). J lost 4 bases, V lost 6 bases, and 14 bases had no gene match. CDR3 amino acids: CASRRESGTGEGETQYF. CDR3 DNA sequence: TGTGCCAGCAGACGAGAATCTGGGACAGGGGAAGGAGAGACCCAGTACTTC.